This T cell receptor (beta chain) stems from a study of cytomegalovirus exposure and HLA in healthy donors. In the study overall: Among the 398 genotyped donors, over 70% were placed in the Caucasian-associated ancestry cluster. The study's findings and limits: Prior analysis indicated that the majority of TCR beta V segments exhibited productivity approximately 90% or approximately 30% of the time. Only CMV serostatus was available as immune exposure information.

The germline V gene has CDR1 SGHRS and CDR2 YFSETQ. The CDR3 is 14 amino acids. Between the trimmed V and J ends, which lost 4 bases and 4 bases, there was a span of 14 bases. In the PCR, 60 Vbeta and 13 Jbeta primers were used. The data were produced by immunoSEQ multiplex PCR, yet TCRdb's version contains in-frame clones alone and is incomplete. The sample shows around 100,000 clones, over 60% of them seen only once. On this clone itself: What it recognizes is unknown.

This receptor was obtained from a female donor in good health and CMV-seropositive. Sequencing input: PBMCs. V is TRBV5-1 and J is TRBJ1-1; maybe TRBD1 (5 bases). This CDR3 is CASSPLARATEAFF. The CDR3 nucleotides read TGCGCCAGCAGCCCCCTGGCCAGGGCCACTGAAGCTTTCTTT.